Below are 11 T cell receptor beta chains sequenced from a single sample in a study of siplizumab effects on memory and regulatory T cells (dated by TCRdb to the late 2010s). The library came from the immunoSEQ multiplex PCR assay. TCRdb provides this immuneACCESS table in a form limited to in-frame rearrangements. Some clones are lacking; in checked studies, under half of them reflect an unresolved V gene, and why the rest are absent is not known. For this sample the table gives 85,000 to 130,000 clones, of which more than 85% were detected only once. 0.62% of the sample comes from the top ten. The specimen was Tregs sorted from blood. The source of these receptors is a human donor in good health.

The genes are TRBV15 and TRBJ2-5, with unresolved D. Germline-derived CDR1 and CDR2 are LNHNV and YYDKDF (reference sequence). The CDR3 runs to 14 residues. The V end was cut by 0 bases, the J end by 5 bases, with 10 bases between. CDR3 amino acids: CATSREPSAETQYF. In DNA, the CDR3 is TGTGCCACCAGCAGAGAGCCCTCAGCGGAGACCCAGTACTTC.

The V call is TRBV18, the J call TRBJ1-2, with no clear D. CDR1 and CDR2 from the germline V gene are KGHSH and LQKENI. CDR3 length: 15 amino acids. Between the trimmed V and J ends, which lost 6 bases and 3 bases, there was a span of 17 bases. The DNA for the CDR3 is TGTGCCAGCTCCTCTCGTGGGCAGCTCGACTATGGCTACACCTTC. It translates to CASSSRGQLDYGYTF.

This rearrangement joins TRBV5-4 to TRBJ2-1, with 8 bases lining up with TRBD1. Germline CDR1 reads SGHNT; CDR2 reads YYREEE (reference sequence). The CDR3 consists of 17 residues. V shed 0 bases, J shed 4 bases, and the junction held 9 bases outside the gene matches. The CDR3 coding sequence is TGTGCCAGCAGCTTGGGTCCTCAGGGGGCGGTTTACAATGAGCAGTTCTTC. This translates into CASSLGPQGAVYNEQFF.

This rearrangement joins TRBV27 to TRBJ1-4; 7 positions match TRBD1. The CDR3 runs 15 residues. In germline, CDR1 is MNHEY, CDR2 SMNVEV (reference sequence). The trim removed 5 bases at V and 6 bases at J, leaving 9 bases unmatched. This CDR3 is CASSRVTGRDEKLFF. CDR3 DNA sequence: TGTGCCAGCAGTCGGGTGACAGGGCGTGATGAAAAACTGTTTTTT.

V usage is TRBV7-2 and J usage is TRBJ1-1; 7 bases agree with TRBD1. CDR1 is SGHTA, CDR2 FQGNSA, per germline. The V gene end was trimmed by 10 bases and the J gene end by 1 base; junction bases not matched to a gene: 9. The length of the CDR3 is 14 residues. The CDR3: CATGGQTSNTEAFF. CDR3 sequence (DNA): TGTGCCACCGGGGGACAGACTTCGAACACTGAAGCTTTCTTT.

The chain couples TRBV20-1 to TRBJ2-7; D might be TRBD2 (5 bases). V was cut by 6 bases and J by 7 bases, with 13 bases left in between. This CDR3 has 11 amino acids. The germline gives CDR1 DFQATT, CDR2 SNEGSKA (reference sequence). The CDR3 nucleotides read TGCAGTGCAGGGAGAGTGCAAGAGCAGTACTTC. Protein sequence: CSAGRVQEQYF.

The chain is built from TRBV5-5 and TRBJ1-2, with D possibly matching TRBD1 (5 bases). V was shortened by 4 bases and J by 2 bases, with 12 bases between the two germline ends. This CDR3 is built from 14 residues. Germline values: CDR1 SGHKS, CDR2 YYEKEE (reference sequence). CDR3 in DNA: TGTGCCAGCAGCCCACCGGGGGTAAACTATGGCTACACCTTC. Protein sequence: CASSPPGVNYGYTF.

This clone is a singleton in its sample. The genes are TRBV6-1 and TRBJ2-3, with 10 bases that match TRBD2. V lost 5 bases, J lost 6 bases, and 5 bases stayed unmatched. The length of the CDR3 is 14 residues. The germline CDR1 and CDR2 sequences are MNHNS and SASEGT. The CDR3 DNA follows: TGTGCCAGCAGTCTAGCGGGGGCGGGGGATACGCAGTATTTT. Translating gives CASSLAGAGDTQYF.

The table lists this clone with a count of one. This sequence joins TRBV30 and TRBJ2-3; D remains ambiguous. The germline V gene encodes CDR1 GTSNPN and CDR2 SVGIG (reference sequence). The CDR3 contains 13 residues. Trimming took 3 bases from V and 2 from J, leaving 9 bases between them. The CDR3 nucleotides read TGTGCCTGGAGACCGCTAATCACAGATACGCAGTATTTT. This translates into CAWRPLITDTQYF.

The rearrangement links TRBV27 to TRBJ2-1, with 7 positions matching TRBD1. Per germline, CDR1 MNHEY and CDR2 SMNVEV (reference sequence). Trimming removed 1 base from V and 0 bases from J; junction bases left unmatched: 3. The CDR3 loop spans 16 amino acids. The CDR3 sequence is CASSLYAGGSYNEQFF. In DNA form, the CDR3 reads TGTGCCAGCAGTTTATACGCAGGGGGCTCCTACAATGAGCAGTTCTTC.

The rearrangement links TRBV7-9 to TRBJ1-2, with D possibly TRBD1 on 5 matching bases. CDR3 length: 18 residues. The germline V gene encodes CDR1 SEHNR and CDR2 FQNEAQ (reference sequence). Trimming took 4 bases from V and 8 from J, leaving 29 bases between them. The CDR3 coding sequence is TGTGCCAGCAGCTCATTGACGAATCCCCGGGGCCGACGGACGGGCTACACCTTC. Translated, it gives CASSSLTNPRGRRTGYTF. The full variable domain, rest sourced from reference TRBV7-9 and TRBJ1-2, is DTGVSQNPRHKITKRGQNVTFRCDPISEHNRLYWYRQTLGQGPEFLTYFQNEAQLEKSRLLSDRFSAERPKGSFSTLEIQRTEQGDSAMYLCASSSLTNPRGRRTGYTFGSGTRLTVV.